Below are 14 T cell receptor beta chains sequenced from a single sample in a study of shared clonotypes between healthy human individuals. Assay: immunoSEQ multiplex PCR; the TCRdb copy retains only in-frame clones and omits some. The sample yields millions of clones, 85% to 95% seen once. The sequenced sample consisted of naive CD4+ T cells sorted from blood. Subset meaning: CD45RA+ positively selected. These receptors originate from a young man in good health.

In regard to this clone: Possible read error: a much larger clone is one base away. Distinct nucleotide sequences in the sample also encode this CDR3. The chain has TRBV9 and TRBJ2-2; unclear D gene. The V end was cut by 3 bases, the J end by 4 bases, with 1 base between. Per the germline V gene, CDR1 is SGDLS and CDR2 is YYNGEE. The CDR3 length is 11 residues. CDR3 residues: CASSATGELFF. CDR3 bases: TGTGCCAGCAGCGCCACCGGGGAGCTGTTTTTT.

Regarding this clone: This sample also contains other DNA sequences that code for the same CDR3. CDR3 protein: CASSNPRPGAYSPLHF. The DNA for the CDR3 is TGTGCCAGCAGTAACCCCAGGCCAGGGGCTTATTCACCCCTCCACTTT. The rearrangement links TRBV28 to TRBJ1-6; D perhaps matches TRBD1 (6 bases). Trimming removed 5 bases at V and 8 bases at J, with 19 bases between. Germline CDR1 MDHEN, CDR2 SYDVKM. The CDR3 totals 16 residues.

This sequence joins TRBV5-8 and TRBJ2-1; D may be TRBD1 (5 bases). Trimming pared 3 bases from V and 13 bases from J, leaving 14 bases between. This CDR3 region has 12 residues. Per germline, CDR1 SGHTS and CDR2 YDEGEE. This CDR3 reads CASSSTAAKQFF. The CDR3 DNA reads as TGTGCCAGCAGCTCGACAGCTGCCAAACAGTTCTTC.

This chain joins TRBV7-2 and TRBJ1-1, with 7 positions matching TRBD1. This CDR3 contains 13 residues. The germline gives CDR1 SGHTA, CDR2 FQGNSA. V lost 6 bases, J lost 4 bases, and 5 bases stayed unmatched. CDR3 in amino acids: CASRRTGLTEAFF. CDR3 coding DNA: TGTGCCAGCAGGCGGACAGGACTCACTGAAGCTTTCTTT.

This clone was observed once. The V and J genes are TRBV10-3 and TRBJ2-2, with TRBD1 as a possible D gene (6 bases). This CDR3 is built from 14 residues. Trimming removed 3 bases at V and 5 bases at J, with 10 bases between. CDR1 is ENHRY and CDR2 is SYGVKD in the germline V gene. The CDR3 nucleotides are TGTGCCATCAGTGACCCAGGGGAGACCGGGGAGCTGTTTTTT. This gives the protein CAISDPGETGELFF.

The V gene is TRBV9, the J gene TRBJ2-3, with TRBD2 matching over 8 bases. V was pared by 0 bases and J by 6 bases, with 9 bases of the junction left unmatched. CDR1 and CDR2 (germline): SGDLS, YYNGEE. The CDR3 spans 16 residues. CDR3 DNA: TGTGCCAGCAGCGTAGGTGACGGGAGGGCCACGGATACGCAGTATTTT. This translates into CASSVGDGRATDTQYF.

This chain joins TRBV4-1 and TRBJ2-7; 11 bases are shared with TRBD2. The V and J ends lost 4 bases and 2 bases, in that order; junction bases with no gene match: 10. The CDR3 runs to 17 residues. Germline CDR1 reads MGHRA; CDR2 reads YSYEKL. The CDR3 region is CASSPILAGGIPYEQYF. CDR3 nucleotides: TGCGCCAGCAGCCCAATTCTAGCGGGAGGTATCCCCTACGAGCAGTACTTC.

The chain joins TRBV10-2 to TRBJ2-7, with a tentative D call TRBD2 (5 bases). This CDR3 has 14 amino acids. The V gene's germline CDR1 is WSHSY and CDR2 SAAADI. V was shortened by 3 bases and J by 9 bases, with 18 bases between the two germline ends. The CDR3: CASSDGTSSRGQYF. The CDR3 DNA is TGCGCCAGCAGTGATGGCACGTCGAGTCGGGGGCAGTACTTC.

V is TRBV11-3 and J is TRBJ2-7; 8 nucleotides align to TRBD2. Germline assignment: CDR1 SGHNT and CDR2 YENEEA. CDR3 length: 13 residues. V lost 4 bases to trimming and J lost 6 bases; unmatched junction nucleotides: 5. This CDR3 is CASSSWREAEQYF. The CDR3, as DNA: TGTGCCAGCAGCTCATGGCGGGAGGCCGAGCAGTACTTC.

The CDR3, as DNA: TGCGCCAGCAGCCAAGGGGCCGAGTCACCCCTCCACTTT. Its protein product is CASSQGAESPLHF. The chain carries TRBV4-1 and TRBJ1-6; D is unclear. This CDR3 has 13 amino acids. Germline V gene sequence: CDR1 MGHRA, CDR2 YSYEKL. V lost 1 base and J lost 10, with 8 bases in between.

This clone was counted only a few times. This clone may be a read error of a much larger clone one base away. This sample includes further DNA sequences coding for the same CDR3. The J gene is TRBJ2-7, the V gene TRBV7-2; D unclear. The CDR3 runs to 11 residues. In germline, CDR1 is SGHTA, CDR2 FQGNSA. With 5 bases removed from V and 1 base from J, the gap between germline ends came to 3 bases. DNA for the CDR3: TGTGCCAGCAGCCTATCCTACGAGCAGTACTTC. Its protein is CASSLSYEQYF.

J is TRBJ2-6 and V is TRBV15, with D tentatively TRBD1 (5 bases). V lost 1 base to trimming and J lost 0 bases, with 13 bases between them. Germline-derived CDR1 and CDR2 are LNHNV and YYDKDF (reference sequence). The CDR3 loop spans 18 amino acids. CDR3 region: CATSRGGGPYSGANVLTF. CDR3 in DNA: TGTGCCACCAGCAGAGGGGGCGGACCCTACTCTGGGGCCAACGTCCTGACTTTC.

The chain combines TRBV6-1 with TRBJ2-7; 7 positions match TRBD1. Germline trimming cut 1 base from V and 5 bases from J; bases unmatched to any gene: 8. Germline V gene sequence: CDR1 MNHNS, CDR2 SASEGT. The length of the CDR3 is 15 residues. The CDR3 reads CASSEEGRGRDEQYF. Written as DNA, the CDR3 is TGTGCCAGCAGTGAAGAGGGAAGGGGGCGCGACGAGCAGTACTTC.

This chain links TRBV11-3 with TRBJ2-3; TRBD1 agrees at 9 bases. This CDR3 is built from 16 residues. The ends lost 5 bases at V and 0 bases at J; junction bases unmatched: 6. Germline assignment: CDR1 SGHNT and CDR2 YENEEA. The CDR3 sequence: CASSLGTGKSTDTQYF. CDR3 in DNA: TGTGCCAGCAGCCTAGGGACAGGGAAGAGCACAGATACGCAGTATTTT.